The rows below give T cell receptor beta chains drawn from one sample of a study of human T cells and chemical hapten exposure. Each CDR3 protein is one row after TCRdb ran MiXCR on the RACE reads. The sample consists of approximately 90,000 distinct CDR3 sequences, 27% of them appearing once. This specimen consisted of whole blood, obtained in connection with sensitization to the hapten diphenylcyclopropenone (DPC). The receptors derive from a man aged 35 to 55 with alopecia areata. Some clones in this sample may be carry-over from other donors' samples. Each CDR3 is given with its conserved first and last residue. The D gene is left open where the match is weak. For some rows the clone size is stated as once, few or many, or as a class when expanded; others skip it.

TRBJ2-6	TRBV29-1	.	.	CSASSSGANVLTF	TGCAGCGCCAGCTCCTCTGGGGCCAACGTCCTGACTTTC
TRBJ2-1	TRBV6-5	TRBD2	.	CASSYGQPGTSGDRSYNEQFF	TGTGCCAGCAGTTACGGGCAGCCCGGGACTAGCGGGGACCGCTCCTACAATGAGCAGTTCTTC
TRBJ2-1	TRBV28	TRBD2	few	CASSFQRGYNEQFF	TGTGCCAGCAGTTTCCAGCGGGGCTACAATGAGCAGTTCTTC
TRBJ1-1	TRBV5-1	.	.	CASSDWDGYTEAFF	TGCGCCAGCAGCGACTGGGACGGCTACACTGAAGCTTTCTTT
TRBJ2-3	TRBV2	TRBD1	few	CASRDRGRSTDTQYF	TGTGCCAGCCGCGACAGGGGGCGGAGCACAGATACGCAGTATTTT
TRBJ1-2	TRBV12-3/TRBV12-4	TRBD1	.	CASSTQTGGYGYTF	TGTGCCAGCAGTACCCAGACAGGGGGCTATGGCTACACCTTC
TRBJ2-5	TRBV3-1	TRBD1	.	CASSQTGTETQYF	TGTGCCAGCAGCCAGACAGGGACCGAGACCCAGTACTTC
TRBJ2-3	TRBV9	TRBD2	.	CASSVAGTRDRDTQYF	TGTGCCAGCAGCGTCGCCGGGACTAGGGATCGAGATACGCAGTATTTT
TRBJ2-5	TRBV6-5	.	.	CASSYSGDRQKTQYF	TGTGCCAGCAGTTACTCGGGGGACCGCCAGAAGACCCAGTACTTC
TRBJ2-7	TRBV27	TRBD1	.	CASSPRGHEQYF	TGTGCCAGCAGTCCTAGGGGGCACGAGCAGTACTTC
TRBJ1-6	TRBV7-9	.	few	CASSFGQVRGSPLHF	TGTGCCAGCAGCTTCGGTCAAGTGCGGGGTTCACCCCTCCACTTT
TRBJ2-3	TRBV6-1	TRBD2	.	CASLRLAGATDTQYF	TGTGCCAGCTTGAGACTAGCGGGAGCGACAGATACGCAGTATTTT
TRBJ2-1	TRBV6-2/TRBV6-3	.	.	CASSWGFGLDNVQFF	TGTGCCAGCAGTTGGGGGTTCGGGTTAGACAATGTGCAGTTCTTC
TRBJ2-3	TRBV12-3/TRBV12-4	TRBD2	few	CASSFLVGGPDTQYF	TGTGCCAGCAGTTTCTTAGTGGGAGGGCCTGATACGCAGTATTTT
TRBJ2-5	TRBV18	.	few	CASSPRGETQYF	TGTGCCAGCTCACCCCGGGGAGAGACCCAGTACTTC
TRBJ2-3	TRBV6-5	TRBD2	.	CASSYSGRGLAGDGTDTQYF	TGTGCCAGCAGTTACTCAGGCCGTGGACTAGCGGGAGACGGCACAGATACGCAGTATTTT
TRBJ2-3	TRBV7-8	.	.	CASSLAQRGSTDTQYF	TGTGCCAGCAGCTTAGCGCAGCGCGGGAGCACAGATACGCAGTATTTT
TRBJ2-7	TRBV7-6	.	.	CASSPRGVSYEQYF	TGTGCCAGCAGCCCGCGAGGGGTTTCCTACGAGCAGTACTTC
TRBJ2-6	TRBV7-3	.	.	CASSLMGTGANVLTF	TGTGCCAGCAGCTTAATGGGGACTGGGGCCAACGTCCTGACTTTC
TRBJ2-7	TRBV7-9	.	.	CASSLISGPYF	TGTGCCAGCAGCTTAATTTCAGGGCCGTACTTC
TRBJ1-4	TRBV11-2	.	.	CASSLEGTGNEKLFF	TGTGCCAGCAGCTTAGAGGGGACGGGGAATGAAAAACTGTTTTTT
TRBJ1-2	TRBV7-8	.	few	CASSGETNYGYTF	TGTGCCAGCAGCGGGGAAACGAACTATGGCTACACCTTC
TRBJ2-7	TRBV12-3/TRBV12-4	TRBD2	once	CASSSPTSGIYEQYF	TGTGCCAGCAGTTCCCCGACTAGCGGGATTTACGAGCAGTACTTC
TRBJ2-7	TRBV6-2/TRBV6-3	.	few	CASSYPAEQYF	TGTGCCAGCAGTTACCCCGCCGAGCAGTACTTC
TRBJ2-4	TRBV28	.	.	CATEHPVTVAKNIQYF	TGTGCCACCGAACATCCCGTGACCGTAGCCAAAAACATTCAGTACTTC
TRBJ1-4	TRBV9	.	.	CASSVGSGTNEKLFF	TGTGCCAGCAGCGTAGGGTCAGGGACTAATGAAAAACTGTTTTTT
TRBJ1-5	TRBV6-2/TRBV6-3	.	few	CASSPLRGSGNQPQHF	TGTGCCAGCAGCCCCCTTCGGGGGTCTGGCAATCAGCCCCAGCATTTT
TRBJ1-6	TRBV20-1	TRBD1	.	CSARDTGGYSPLHF	TGCAGTGCTAGAGATACAGGGGGCTATTCACCCCTCCACTTT
TRBJ1-2	TRBV20-1	.	.	CSARSGAQGYGYTF	TGCAGTGCTAGATCCGGGGCCCAAGGGTATGGCTACACCTTC
TRBJ2-7	TRBV12-3/TRBV12-4	.	.	CASSPGRDQDEQYF	TGTGCCAGCAGCCCGGGGCGGGATCAGGACGAGCAGTACTTC
TRBJ1-6	TRBV18	.	few	CASSPTTGRLDSPLHF	TGTGCCAGCTCACCAACAACAGGGAGGCTGGATTCACCCCTCCACTTT
TRBJ1-1	TRBV6-5	.	.	CASSLQGDEAFF	TGTGCCAGCAGTTTACAGGGCGATGAAGCTTTCTTT
TRBJ2-5	TRBV27	TRBD2	.	CASSLSGGRGTQYF	TGTGCCAGCAGTCTCTCCGGCGGGAGAGGGACCCAGTACTTC
TRBJ2-3	TRBV20-1	.	.	CSAYRASTDTQYF	TGCAGTGCTTACAGGGCGAGCACAGATACGCAGTATTTT
TRBJ2-1	TRBV12-3/TRBV12-4	.	.	CASSLGGIRVNEQFF	TGTGCCAGCAGTTTGGGCGGGATCCGAGTTAATGAGCAGTTCTTC
TRBJ1-1	TRBV6-2/TRBV6-3	TRBD1	.	CASSYSRTGWSLNTEAFF	TGTGCCAGCAGTTACTCCCGGACAGGGTGGTCCTTGAACACTGAAGCTTTCTTT
TRBJ2-7	TRBV10-3	.	few	CAIRGNADSFYEQYF	TGTGCCATCAGAGGGAACGCTGACAGCTTCTACGAGCAGTACTTC
TRBJ2-7	TRBV28	TRBD2	.	CASSLRGRAKYEQYF	TGTGCCAGCAGTTTGCGCGGGAGGGCCAAATACGAGCAGTACTTC
TRBJ1-1	TRBV20-1	.	.	CSASWAGVGGTEAFF	TGCAGTGCTAGTTGGGCAGGGGTGGGTGGCACTGAAGCTTTCTTT
TRBJ2-5	TRBV7-2	TRBD2	few	CASTPRLAEETQYF	TGTGCCAGCACCCCCCGTCTAGCGGAAGAGACCCAGTACTTC
TRBJ2-7	TRBV9	.	.	CASSVGGTATYEQYF	TGTGCCAGCAGCGTAGGGGGGACGGCTACCTACGAGCAGTACTTC
TRBJ2-1	TRBV7-2	.	.	CASSLTTREQFF	TGTGCCAGCAGCTTAACCACTAGGGAGCAGTTCTTC
TRBJ1-5	TRBV6-5	.	.	CASKKSGGGRSQPQHF	TGTGCCAGCAAAAAAAGCGGGGGGGGCCGGTCTCAGCCCCAGCATTTT
TRBJ2-5	TRBV7-9	TRBD2	.	CASSRDLAGGPRETQYF	TGTGCCAGCAGCCGGGACCTAGCGGGAGGGCCGAGGGAGACCCAGTACTTC
TRBJ1-5	TRBV5-4	.	few	CASSLEGVDQPQHF	TGTGCCAGCAGCTTGGAAGGGGTTGATCAGCCCCAGCATTTT
TRBJ1-1	TRBV30	TRBD1	.	CAWRAGGAPGEAFF	TGTGCCTGGAGGGCAGGGGGCGCCCCGGGTGAAGCTTTCTTT